The 17 T cell receptor beta chains reported below all come from one sample, sequenced in a study of technical replicates of blood from a handful of donors. Libraries were prepared by immunoSEQ multiplex PCR; TCRdb keeps only in-frame clonotypes and omits some of them. Of roughly 80,000 clones listed, about 91% are singletons. The sample consisted of T cells isolated from PBMCs. The receptors come from a human donor in good health.

This clone was seen a handful of times. The chain employs TRBV19 and TRBJ1-2; 8 bases are a match to TRBD1. The germline gives CDR1 LNHDA, CDR2 SQIVND (reference sequence). After removal of 5 bases from V and 5 bases from J, the junction contained 16 bases not matched to a gene. The CDR3 has 17 amino acids. The CDR3 reads CASSQLNPSGTGYGYTF. The CDR3 DNA follows: TGTGCCAGTAGTCAACTAAATCCCTCCGGGACAGGATATGGCTACACCTTC.

The V and J genes are TRBV19 and TRBJ1-3; D is unclear. Looked up from germline, CDR1 is LNHDA and CDR2 is SQIVND (reference sequence). This CDR3 comprises 14 residues. The V end lost 3 bases, the J end lost 0 bases, and 6 bases lay between the germline ends. CDR3 sequence (DNA): TGTGCCAGTAGTATCAGTGACTCTGGAAACACCATATATTTT. Translated: CASSISDSGNTIYF.

The chain uses TRBV6-5 and TRBJ2-7, with a possible D match to TRBD2 (6 bases). Germline CDR1 reads MNHEY; CDR2 reads SVGAGI. V shed 5 bases and J shed 2 bases, with 7 bases lying between them. This CDR3 contains 12 residues. The CDR3 loop is CASSRTTYEQYF. The CDR3 DNA sequence: TGTGCCAGCAGTCGGACTACCTACGAGCAGTACTTC.

CDR3 protein: CSVVGGSTGELFF. In DNA form, the CDR3 reads TGCAGCGTTGTCGGCGGGAGCACCGGGGAGCTGTTTTTT. The rearrangement joins TRBV29-1 to TRBJ2-2; the match to TRBD2 covers 7 bases. V trimming: 4 bases; J trimming: 4 bases; junction bases outside the gene matches: 3. Germline loops: CDR1 SQVTM, CDR2 ANQGSEA. This CDR3 region has 13 residues.

This clone was seen only once. V usage is TRBV2 and J usage is TRBJ2-1; TRBD2 agrees at 13 bases. V trimming: 8 bases; J trimming: 8 bases; junction bases outside the gene matches: 6. The CDR3 has 14 amino acids. Germline V gene sequence: CDR1 SNHLY, CDR2 FYNNEI. The CDR3 loop is CASSRLAGGDEQFF. The CDR3 DNA sequence: TGTGCCAGCTCCCGACTAGCGGGAGGCGATGAGCAGTTCTTC. Full variable domain (remainder filled in from reference TRBV2 and TRBJ2-1): EPEVTQTPSHQVTQMGQEVILRCVPISNHLYFYWYRQILGQKVEFLVSFYNNEISEKSEIFDDQFSVERPDGSNFTLKIRSTKLEDSAMYFCASSRLAGGDEQFFGPGTRLTVL.

J is TRBJ2-4 and V is TRBV19; a possible D gene is TRBD1 (6 bases). V was cut by 4 bases and J by 6 bases, with 13 bases left in between. This CDR3 has 14 amino acids. CDR1 is LNHDA, CDR2 SQIVND, per germline (reference sequence). CDR3 DNA sequence: TGTGCCAGTAGTACCGACAGGTGGATAAACATTCAGTACTTC. Its protein product is CASSTDRWINIQYF.

The chain combines TRBV19 with TRBJ2-7; TRBD1 matches 9 bases. The CDR3 has 13 amino acids. In germline, CDR1 is LNHDA, CDR2 SQIVND (reference sequence). Trimming at V came to 7 bases and at J to 7 bases, leaving 8 bases not matched to a gene. The CDR3: CASKGQGRKEQYF. In DNA form, the CDR3 reads TGTGCCAGTAAAGGACAGGGGCGTAAGGAGCAGTACTTC.

The chain uses TRBV5-6 and TRBJ1-1, with unresolved D. Trimming left V 4 bases short and J 0 bases short, with 13 bases between. The germline V gene has CDR1 SGHDT and CDR2 YYEEEE. The CDR3 loop spans 15 amino acids. CDR3 DNA sequence: TGTGCCAGCAGCCACTCACCGGGTTTGAACACTGAAGCTTTCTTT. Its protein is CASSHSPGLNTEAFF.

The gene calls are TRBV29-1 and TRBJ1-1; possible D gene TRBD1, 6 bases. V was shortened by 7 bases and J by 0 bases, with 15 bases between the two germline ends. CDR1 and CDR2 (germline): SQVTM, ANQGSEA. There are 14 residues in the CDR3. CDR3 DNA sequence: TGCAGCGCCCCGGTGGGGGCACTGAACACTGAAGCTTTCTTT. Its protein product is CSAPVGALNTEAFF. Full variable domain (rest looked up from reference TRBV29-1 and TRBJ1-1): SAVISQKPSRDICQRGTSLTIQCQVDSQVTMMFWYRQQPGQSLTLIATANQGSEATYESGFVIDKFPISRPNLTFSTLTVSNMSPEDSSIYLCSAPVGALNTEAFFGQGTRLTVV.

The chain carries TRBV6-5 and TRBJ1-5; TRBD1 is a possible D gene (5 bases). CDR3 length: 15 amino acids. The V end lost 0 bases, the J end lost 4 bases, and 10 bases lay between the germline ends. Germline loops: CDR1 MNHEY, CDR2 SVGAGI. The CDR3 reads CASSYSFTGNQPQHF. The CDR3 bases are TGTGCCAGCAGTTACTCGTTCACAGGAAATCAGCCCCAGCATTTT.

V gene TRBV10-1 combines with J gene TRBJ2-7, with TRBD2 as a possible D gene (6 bases). The germline CDR1 and CDR2 sequences are WNHNN and SYGVQD (reference sequence). This CDR3 is built from 14 residues. V lost 4 bases, J lost 1 base, and 11 bases lay in between. The CDR3 DNA sequence: TGCGCCAGCAGTGTTTCCGGGGGATCCTACGAGCAGTACTTC. Protein product: CASSVSGGSYEQYF.

This clone has more than one count but fewer than ten. The CDR3 bases are TGTGCCAGCAGTGAATACCGGAACACTGAAGCTTTCTTT. This codes for CASSEYRNTEAFF. The chain joins TRBV25-1 to TRBJ1-1; D ambiguous. CDR3 length: 13 residues. The germline CDR1 and CDR2 sequences are MGHDK and SYGVNS. V lost 0 bases, J lost 1 base, and 3 bases lay in between. The variable domain in full, completed from reference TRBV25-1 and TRBJ1-1, reads EADIYQTPRYLVIGTGKKITLECSQTMGHDKMYWYQQDPGMELHLIHYSYGVNSTEKGDLSSESTVSRIRTEHFPLTLESARPSHTSQYLCASSEYRNTEAFFGQGTRLTVV.

The chain combines TRBV5-6 with TRBJ1-1; a possible D gene is TRBD1 (5 bases). V was cut by 2 bases and J by 7 bases, with 15 bases left in between. Germline CDR1 is SGHDT and CDR2 is YYEEEE. This CDR3 has 14 residues. In nucleotides, the CDR3 is TGTGCCAGCAGCTTCATCCAGGGAGGCTATGAAGCTTTCTTT. This translates into CASSFIQGGYEAFF.

V gene TRBV7-3 combines with J gene TRBJ2-3; possibly TRBD2 for D (6 bases). The CDR3 totals 17 residues. V lost 1 base, J lost 3 bases, and 17 bases lay in between. Germline lookup yields CDR1 SGHTA and CDR2 FQGTGA. CDR3 in amino acids: CASSLSGARELTDTQYF. CDR3 DNA: TGTGCCAGCAGCTTAAGTGGTGCTCGGGAGCTTACAGATACGCAGTATTTT.

This clone showed up just once. The chain links TRBV2 to TRBJ1-2; 12 positions match TRBD1. V lost 8 bases and J lost 8; bases outside the gene matches: 9. CDR1 is SNHLY and CDR2 is FYNNEI in the germline V gene. The CDR3 sequence is 14 residues long. In DNA form, the CDR3 reads TGTGCCAGCCAAGGGACAGGGGGCGTTTGGGGCTACACCTTC. Translated: CASQGTGGVWGYTF.

The chain links TRBV27 to TRBJ2-3; 9 bases agree with TRBD2. This CDR3 comprises 13 residues. V trimming: 3 bases; J trimming: 7 bases; junction bases outside the gene matches: 2. From germline, CDR1 is MNHEY and CDR2 SMNVEV (reference sequence). The CDR3 nucleotides read TGTGCCAGCAGTTTTGCGGGAGGGAATACGCAGTATTTT. Its translation: CASSFAGGNTQYF.

Notes on this clone: The same CDR3 also results from other DNA sequences found in this sample. CDR3 bases: TGTGCCAGCAGCGTCAGCGGGAGCTCCTACAATGAGCAGTTCTTC. Residues: CASSVSGSSYNEQFF. The rearrangement links TRBV9 to TRBJ2-1; TRBD2 aligns across 8 bases. J was trimmed by 0 bases and V by 2 bases; bases with no gene match: 1. The germline CDR1 and CDR2 sequences are SGDLS and YYNGEE. The CDR3 spans 15 residues.